This is a list of T cell receptor beta chains from one sample in a study of read filtering for tumor transcriptome and immune sequencing. TCRdb re-called the reads through MiXCR, storing one row per CDR3 protein. The sample consists of about 10,000 distinct CDR3 sequences, 15% to 20% of them appearing once. The sequencing input was a population of CD138-negative cells sorted from bone marrow. These receptors were obtained from a donor over 35 with multiple myeloma. Both conserved end residues are trimmed from each CDR3. Fields, in order: V gene, J gene, CDR3 protein.

v_gene: TRBV5-1; j_gene: TRBJ2-7; CDR3aa: ASSPSSVGNEQY
v_gene: TRBV7-2; j_gene: TRBJ1-1; CDR3aa: ASSLDRTEAF
v_gene: TRBV5-1; j_gene: TRBJ2-7; CDR3aa: ASSLPGTGVGWSYEQY
v_gene: TRBV3-1; j_gene: TRBJ2-1; CDR3aa: ASSQGPVSYNEQF
v_gene: TRBV28; j_gene: TRBJ1-5; CDR3aa: ASSSLPQSQH
v_gene: TRBV7-8; j_gene: TRBJ2-1; CDR3aa: ASSPGGAGSYNEQF
v_gene: TRBV28; j_gene: TRBJ1-4; CDR3aa: ASIPDGASGEKLF
v_gene: TRBV3-1; j_gene: TRBJ2-1; CDR3aa: ASSHSHNEQF
v_gene: TRBV27; j_gene: TRBJ2-7; CDR3aa: ASSPPREQY
v_gene: TRBV29-1; j_gene: TRBJ2-1; CDR3aa: SALVHLRKGAQGGNEQF
v_gene: TRBV6-6; j_gene: TRBJ1-2; CDR3aa: ASSSRANYGYT
v_gene: TRBV9; j_gene: TRBJ2-5; CDR3aa: ASSGVGTGEETQY
v_gene: TRBV29-1; j_gene: TRBJ2-2; CDR3aa: SAGNARGGTGELF
v_gene: TRBV25-1; j_gene: TRBJ1-2; CDR3aa: ASSPGTNYGYT
v_gene: TRBV7-9; j_gene: TRBJ2-1; CDR3aa: ASSLADPPEF
v_gene: TRBV28; j_gene: TRBJ1-2; CDR3aa: ASSSRVNDGYP
v_gene: TRBV7-2; j_gene: TRBJ2-3; CDR3aa: ASSSQTDNTDTQY
v_gene: TRBV6-5; j_gene: TRBJ1-5; CDR3aa: ASGSVVNQPQH
v_gene: TRBV6-5; j_gene: TRBJ2-7; CDR3aa: ASSRGGQSSYEQY
v_gene: TRBV30; j_gene: TRBJ2-1; CDR3aa: AWSQTGWEQF
v_gene: TRBV30; j_gene: TRBJ1-1; CDR3aa: AWKAAVSTEAF
v_gene: TRBV6-2/TRBV6-3; j_gene: TRBJ2-5; CDR3aa: ASSFNLAAETQY
v_gene: TRBV6-2/TRBV6-3; j_gene: TRBJ2-1; CDR3aa: ASSPSPPSYNEQF
v_gene: TRBV20-1; j_gene: TRBJ1-1; CDR3aa: SASPQNVGNTEAF
v_gene: TRBV30; j_gene: TRBJ2-7; CDR3aa: AWSTRDPPEQY
v_gene: TRBV20-1; j_gene: TRBJ2-7; CDR3aa: SARDRGLGQY
v_gene: TRBV13; j_gene: TRBJ2-2; CDR3aa: ASSADETGELF
v_gene: TRBV28; j_gene: TRBJ2-2; CDR3aa: ASSLAPGLAALHTGELF
v_gene: TRBV24-1; j_gene: TRBJ1-3; CDR3aa: ATITGRTERPGNTIY
v_gene: TRBV4-2; j_gene: TRBJ1-5; CDR3aa: ASSQETAYSNQPQH
v_gene: TRBV30; j_gene: TRBJ1-1; CDR3aa: AWSAVGTEAF
v_gene: TRBV6-5; j_gene: TRBJ2-5; CDR3aa: ASSPDRPQETQY
v_gene: TRBV11-3; j_gene: TRBJ2-1; CDR3aa: ASSSSSGGSSSYNEQF
v_gene: TRBV9; j_gene: TRBJ2-5; CDR3aa: ASSRDYQETQY
v_gene: TRBV28; j_gene: TRBJ1-6; CDR3aa: ASSLTLKGSTEAS
v_gene: TRBV6-5; j_gene: TRBJ1-5; CDR3aa: ASRAQGGNQPQH
v_gene: TRBV29-1; j_gene: TRBJ2-2; CDR3aa: SGGETGELF
v_gene: TRBV20-1; j_gene: TRBJ2-7; CDR3aa: SARPRTSGRNYEQY
v_gene: TRBV7-8; j_gene: TRBJ1-1; CDR3aa: ASSSPFQGPNTEAF
v_gene: TRBV25-1; j_gene: TRBJ2-1; CDR3aa: ASSRLAPSSYNEQF
v_gene: TRBV27; j_gene: TRBJ2-7; CDR3aa: ASSPRGLPGTYEQY
v_gene: TRBV12-5; j_gene: TRBJ2-4; CDR3aa: ASASLGGDQNIQY
v_gene: TRBV28; j_gene: TRBJ1-5; CDR3aa: ASSLTGGYQPQH
v_gene: TRBV2; j_gene: TRBJ2-2; CDR3aa: ASIADGTGELF
v_gene: TRBV15; j_gene: TRBJ1-1; CDR3aa: ATSRDLGRGSEAF
v_gene: TRBV29-1; j_gene: TRBJ1-1; CDR3aa: SVDREGTEAF
v_gene: TRBV5-1; j_gene: TRBJ2-5; CDR3aa: ASSTDQVQETQY
v_gene: TRBV20-1; j_gene: TRBJ2-3; CDR3aa: SATTSGSSTDTQY
v_gene: TRBV19; j_gene: TRBJ2-2; CDR3aa: ASSIGRAAGELF
v_gene: TRBV11-2; j_gene: TRBJ2-3; CDR3aa: ASSLEVTDTQY
v_gene: TRBV5-5; j_gene: TRBJ2-5; CDR3aa: ASSQDYWETQY
v_gene: TRBV20-1; j_gene: TRBJ2-7; CDR3aa: SAGELAGDSPYEQY
v_gene: TRBV20-1; j_gene: TRBJ2-7; CDR3aa: SAREPNEQY